This record covers a single T cell receptor (beta chain). This sample was taken from a study of blood T cell repertoires in COVID-19. The overall study: Whether acute or convalescent, the COVID-19 samples came from the United States, Italy and Spain.

Repertoires were generated with immunoSEQ multiplex PCR, while TCRdb's copy carries only in-frame clones and drops some. Counted here are 310,000 or so clones, about 90% occurring once; the ten biggest clones make up approximately 2.2%. Germline CDR1 reads LGHNT; CDR2 reads FRNRAP. With 3 bases removed from V and 5 bases from J, the gap between germline ends came to 8 bases. The CDR3 has 13 amino acids. The gene calls are TRBV12-5 and TRBJ2-1; possible D gene TRBD1, 6 bases. Sequences were obtained from peripheral blood. This TCR was recovered from a woman aged 25 to 45 who had recovered from COVID-19. For the CDR3, the DNA is TGTGCTAGTGGTTTCGGACAGAACAATGAGCAGTTCTTC. It yields the protein CASGFGQNNEQFF.